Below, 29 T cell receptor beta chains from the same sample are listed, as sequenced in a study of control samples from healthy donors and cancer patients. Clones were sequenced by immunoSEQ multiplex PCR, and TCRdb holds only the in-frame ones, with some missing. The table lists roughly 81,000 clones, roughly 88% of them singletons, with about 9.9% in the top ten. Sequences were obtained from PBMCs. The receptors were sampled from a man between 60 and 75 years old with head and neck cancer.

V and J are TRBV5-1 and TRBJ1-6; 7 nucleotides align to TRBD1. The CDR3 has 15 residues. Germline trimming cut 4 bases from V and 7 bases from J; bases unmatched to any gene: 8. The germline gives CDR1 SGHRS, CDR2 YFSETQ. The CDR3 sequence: CASSGQAGANSPLHF. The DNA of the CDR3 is TGCGCCAGCAGCGGACAGGCGGGGGCCAATTCACCCCTCCACTTT.

This CDR3 reads CASRRRAATDTQYF. The CDR3 bases are TGTGCCAGCAGACGGAGGGCCGCCACAGATACGCAGTATTTT. The chain couples TRBV9 to TRBJ2-3; D may be TRBD2 (6 bases). The ends were cut back, 5 bases at V and 2 bases at J, with 12 bases in the middle. The germline CDR1 and CDR2 sequences are SGDLS and YYNGEE. This CDR3 region has 14 residues.

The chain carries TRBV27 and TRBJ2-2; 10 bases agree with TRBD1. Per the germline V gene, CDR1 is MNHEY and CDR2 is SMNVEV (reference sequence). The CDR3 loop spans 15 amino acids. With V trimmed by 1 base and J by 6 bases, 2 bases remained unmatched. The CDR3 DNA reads TGTGCCAGCAGTTTATACGGACAGGGGGCCGGGGAGCTGTTTTTT. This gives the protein CASSLYGQGAGELFF.

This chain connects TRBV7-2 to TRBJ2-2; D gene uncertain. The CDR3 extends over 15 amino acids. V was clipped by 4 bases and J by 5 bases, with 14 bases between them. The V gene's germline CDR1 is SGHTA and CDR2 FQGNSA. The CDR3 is CASSSRPRRTGELFF. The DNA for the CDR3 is TGTGCCAGCAGCTCCAGACCCAGAAGGACCGGGGAGCTGTTTTTT.

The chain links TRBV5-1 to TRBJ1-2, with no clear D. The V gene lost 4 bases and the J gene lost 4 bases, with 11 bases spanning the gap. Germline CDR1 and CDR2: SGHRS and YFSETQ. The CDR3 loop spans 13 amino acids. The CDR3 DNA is TGCGCCAGCAGCGTCACAGCAACCTATGGCTACACCTTC. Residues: CASSVTATYGYTF.

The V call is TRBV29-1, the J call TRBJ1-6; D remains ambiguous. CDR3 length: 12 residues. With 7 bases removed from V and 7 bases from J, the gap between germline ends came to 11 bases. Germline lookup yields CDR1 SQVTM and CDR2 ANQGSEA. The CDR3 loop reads CSAREPNSPLHF. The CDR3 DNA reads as TGCAGCGCCCGGGAACCAAATTCACCCCTCCACTTT.

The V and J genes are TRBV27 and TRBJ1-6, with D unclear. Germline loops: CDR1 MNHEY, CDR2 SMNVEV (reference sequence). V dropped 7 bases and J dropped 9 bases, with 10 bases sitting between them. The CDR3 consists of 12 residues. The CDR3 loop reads CASTRVGSPLHF. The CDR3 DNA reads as TGTGCCAGCACCCGCGTAGGTTCACCCCTCCACTTT.

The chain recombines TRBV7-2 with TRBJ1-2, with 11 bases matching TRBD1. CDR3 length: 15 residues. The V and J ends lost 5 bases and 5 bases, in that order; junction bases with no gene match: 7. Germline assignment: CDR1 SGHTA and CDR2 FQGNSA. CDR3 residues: CASSQGTGGGYGYTF. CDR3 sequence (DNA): TGTGCCAGCAGCCAAGGGACAGGGGGAGGTTATGGCTACACCTTC.

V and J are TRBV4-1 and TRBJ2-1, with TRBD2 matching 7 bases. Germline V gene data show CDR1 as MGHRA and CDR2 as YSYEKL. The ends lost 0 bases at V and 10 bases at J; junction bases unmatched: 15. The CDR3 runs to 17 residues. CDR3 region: CASSQDFGGLRFGEQFF. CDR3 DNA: TGCGCCAGCAGCCAAGATTTCGGGGGGTTAAGGTTCGGAGAGCAGTTCTTC.

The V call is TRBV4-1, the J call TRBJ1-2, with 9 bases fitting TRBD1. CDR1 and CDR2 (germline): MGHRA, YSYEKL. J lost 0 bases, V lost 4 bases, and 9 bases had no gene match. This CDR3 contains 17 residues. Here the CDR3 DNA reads TGCGCCAGCAGCCCCGGGACAGGGCGGAAATCTAACTATGGCTACACCTTC. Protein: CASSPGTGRKSNYGYTF.

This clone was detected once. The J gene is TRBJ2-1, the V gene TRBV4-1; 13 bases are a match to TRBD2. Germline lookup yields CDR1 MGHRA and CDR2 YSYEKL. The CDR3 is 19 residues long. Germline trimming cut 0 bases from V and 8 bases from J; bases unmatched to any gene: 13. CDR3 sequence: CASSQDNPLGLAGAYEQFF. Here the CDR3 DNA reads TGCGCCAGCAGCCAAGATAATCCGCTAGGACTAGCGGGAGCGTATGAGCAGTTCTTC.

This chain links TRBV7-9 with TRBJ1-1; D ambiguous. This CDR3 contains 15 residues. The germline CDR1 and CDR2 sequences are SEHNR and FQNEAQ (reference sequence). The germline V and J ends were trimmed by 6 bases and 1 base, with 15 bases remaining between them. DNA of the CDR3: TGTGCCAGCAGACCACCAGGCGACGGGAACACTGAAGCTTTCTTT. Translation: CASRPPGDGNTEAFF.

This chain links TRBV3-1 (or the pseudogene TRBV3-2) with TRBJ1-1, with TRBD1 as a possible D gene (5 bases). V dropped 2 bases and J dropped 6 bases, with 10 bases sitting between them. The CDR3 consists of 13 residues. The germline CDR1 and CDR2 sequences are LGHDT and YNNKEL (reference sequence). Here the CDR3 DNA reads TGTGCCAGCAGCCAAAATGGGGGTCCTGAAGCTTTCTTT. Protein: CASSQNGGPEAFF.

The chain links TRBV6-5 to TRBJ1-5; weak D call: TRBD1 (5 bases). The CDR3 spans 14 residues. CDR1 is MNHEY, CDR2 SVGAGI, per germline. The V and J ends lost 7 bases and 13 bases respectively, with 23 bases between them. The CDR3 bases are TGTGCCAGCACCTGGGGCAGGGTAAGCCCGATTCAGCATTTT. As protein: CASTWGRVSPIQHF.

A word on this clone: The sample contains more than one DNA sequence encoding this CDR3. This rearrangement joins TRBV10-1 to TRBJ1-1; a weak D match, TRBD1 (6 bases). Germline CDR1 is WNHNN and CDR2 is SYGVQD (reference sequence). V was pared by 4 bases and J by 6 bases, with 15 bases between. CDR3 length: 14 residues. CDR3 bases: TGCGCCAGCAGTGGGGCACAGGGTGGAGCTGAAGCTTTCTTT. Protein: CASSGAQGGAEAFF.

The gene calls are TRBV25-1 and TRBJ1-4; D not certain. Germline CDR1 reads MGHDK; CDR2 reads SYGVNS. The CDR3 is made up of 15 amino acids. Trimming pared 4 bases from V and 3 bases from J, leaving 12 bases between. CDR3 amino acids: CASSGMGRANEKLFF. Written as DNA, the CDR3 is TGTGCCAGCAGTGGGATGGGGAGAGCTAATGAAAAACTGTTTTTT.

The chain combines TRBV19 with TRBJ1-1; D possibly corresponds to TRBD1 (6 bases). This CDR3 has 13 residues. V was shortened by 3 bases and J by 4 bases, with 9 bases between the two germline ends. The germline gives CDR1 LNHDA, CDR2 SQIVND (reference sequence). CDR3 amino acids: CASSIVGGTEAFF. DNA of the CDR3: TGTGCCAGTAGTATTGTAGGGGGCACTGAAGCTTTCTTT.

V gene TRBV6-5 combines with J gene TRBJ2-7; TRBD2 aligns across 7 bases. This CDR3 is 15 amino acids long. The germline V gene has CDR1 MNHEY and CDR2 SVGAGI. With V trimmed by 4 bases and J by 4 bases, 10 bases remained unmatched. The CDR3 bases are TGTGCCAGCAGTTCCCCCTTTTCGGGAGGTTACGAGCAGTACTTC. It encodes CASSSPFSGGYEQYF.

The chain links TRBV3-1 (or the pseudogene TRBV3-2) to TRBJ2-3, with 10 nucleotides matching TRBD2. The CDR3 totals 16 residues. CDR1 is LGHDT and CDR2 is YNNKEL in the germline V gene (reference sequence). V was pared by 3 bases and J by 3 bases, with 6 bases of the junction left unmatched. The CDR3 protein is CASSQGDSGRTDTQYF. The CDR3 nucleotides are TGTGCCAGCAGCCAGGGTGATAGCGGGAGGACAGATACGCAGTATTTT.

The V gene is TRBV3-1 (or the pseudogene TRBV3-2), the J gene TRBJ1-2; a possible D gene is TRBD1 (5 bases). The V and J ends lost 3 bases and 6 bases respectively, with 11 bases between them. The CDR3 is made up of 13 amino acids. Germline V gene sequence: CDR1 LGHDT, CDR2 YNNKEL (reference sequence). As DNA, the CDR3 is TGTGCCAGCAGCCACCCAGGGTGGAATGGCTACACCTTC. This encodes CASSHPGWNGYTF.

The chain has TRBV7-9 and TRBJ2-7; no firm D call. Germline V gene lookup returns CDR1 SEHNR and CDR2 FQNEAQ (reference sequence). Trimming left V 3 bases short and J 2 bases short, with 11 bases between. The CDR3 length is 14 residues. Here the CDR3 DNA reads TGTGCCAGCAGCTTTGGTTCGCAGACCTACGAGCAGTACTTC. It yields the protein CASSFGSQTYEQYF. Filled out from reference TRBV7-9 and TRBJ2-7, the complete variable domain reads DTGVSQNPRHKITKRGQNVTFRCDPISEHNRLYWYRQTLGQGPEFLTYFQNEAQLEKSRLLSDRFSAERPKGSFSTLEIQRTEQGDSAMYLCASSFGSQTYEQYFGPGTRLTVT.

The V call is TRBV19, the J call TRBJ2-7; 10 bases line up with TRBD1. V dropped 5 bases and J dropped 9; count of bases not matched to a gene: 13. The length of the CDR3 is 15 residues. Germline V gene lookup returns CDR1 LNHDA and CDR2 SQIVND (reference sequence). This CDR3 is CASSFAGTGDGRQYF. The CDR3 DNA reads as TGTGCCAGTAGTTTCGCCGGGACAGGGGACGGTAGGCAGTACTTC.

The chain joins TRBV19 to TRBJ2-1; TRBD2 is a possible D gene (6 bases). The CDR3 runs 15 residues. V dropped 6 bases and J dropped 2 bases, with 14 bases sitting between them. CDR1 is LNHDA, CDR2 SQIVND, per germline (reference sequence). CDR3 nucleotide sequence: TGTGCCAGTAGACCCCCCGGGAGCCCCTACAATGAGCAGTTCTTC. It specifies CASRPPGSPYNEQFF.

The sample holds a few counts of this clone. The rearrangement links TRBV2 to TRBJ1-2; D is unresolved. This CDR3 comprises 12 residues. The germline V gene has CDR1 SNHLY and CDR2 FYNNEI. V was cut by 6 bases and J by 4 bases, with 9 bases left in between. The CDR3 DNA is TGTGCCAGCAGGACGGGGTCCTATGGCTACACCTTC. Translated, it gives CASRTGSYGYTF.

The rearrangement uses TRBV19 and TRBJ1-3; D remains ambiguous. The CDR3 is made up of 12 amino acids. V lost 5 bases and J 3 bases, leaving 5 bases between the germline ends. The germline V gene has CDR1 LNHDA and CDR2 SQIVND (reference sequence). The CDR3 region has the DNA TGTGCCAGTAGTTGGGGTGGAAACACCATATATTTT. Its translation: CASSWGGNTIYF.

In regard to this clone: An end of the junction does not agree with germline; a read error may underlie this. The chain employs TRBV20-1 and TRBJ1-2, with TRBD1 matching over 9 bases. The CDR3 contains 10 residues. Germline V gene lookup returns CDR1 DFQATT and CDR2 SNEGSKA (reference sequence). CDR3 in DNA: TGCAGTGCCGAGCTGGACAGGGGATTCTTC. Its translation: CSAELDRGFF.

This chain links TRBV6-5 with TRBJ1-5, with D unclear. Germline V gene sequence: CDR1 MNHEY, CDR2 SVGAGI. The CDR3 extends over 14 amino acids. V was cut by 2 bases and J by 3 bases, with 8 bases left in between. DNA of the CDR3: TGTGCCAGCAGTTACGTCAGGACCAATCAGCCCCAGCATTTT. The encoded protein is CASSYVRTNQPQHF.

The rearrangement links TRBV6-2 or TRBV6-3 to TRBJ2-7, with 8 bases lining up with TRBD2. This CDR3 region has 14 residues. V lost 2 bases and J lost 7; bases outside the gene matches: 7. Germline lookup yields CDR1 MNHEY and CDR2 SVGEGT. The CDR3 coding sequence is TGTGCCAGCAGTTACCTCGGGGGGGCGCGGGAGCAGTACTTC. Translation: CASSYLGGAREQYF.

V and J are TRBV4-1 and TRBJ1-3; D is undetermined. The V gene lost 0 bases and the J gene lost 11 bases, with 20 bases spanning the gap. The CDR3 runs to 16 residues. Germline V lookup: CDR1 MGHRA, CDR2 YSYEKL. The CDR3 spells CASSQDAVLGLWSIYF. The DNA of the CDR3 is TGCGCCAGCAGCCAAGACGCCGTCTTGGGGTTGTGGTCCATATATTTT.